This T cell receptor beta chain is drawn from a study of blood T cell repertoires in COVID-19. The length of the CDR3 is 13 residues. Trimming removed 6 bases from V and 4 bases from J; junction bases left unmatched: 5. This clone was detected once. Sequencing used immunoSEQ multiplex PCR; TCRdb keeps in-frame clones, though not all of them. The sample has some 270,000 clones; 80% to 85% are singletons. This receptor was identified in a woman aged 40 to 49 who had recovered from COVID-19. The sequenced material came from peripheral blood. The gene calls are TRBV12-3 or TRBV12-4 and TRBJ1-1; TRBD1 aligns across 7 bases. CDR3: CASRRGQVTEAFF. In nucleotides, the CDR3 is TGTGCCAGCAGAAGAGGACAGGTCACTGAAGCTTTCTTT.